This TCR beta chain came from a study of blood T cell repertoires in COVID-19. Here immunoSEQ multiplex PCR was the method, and the copy in TCRdb shows in-frame clones only, minus some. The sample lists some 370,000 clones, around 87% occurring once. This CDR3 has 14 residues. The junction had 10 bases not matched to a gene; V was cut back by 7 bases and J by 8 bases. CDR1 is WSHSY, CDR2 SAAADI, per germline. Seattle's cohort entered during active infection and was followed longitudinally. The chain uses TRBV10-2 and TRBJ2-1; 8 bases fit TRBD1. Source material: peripheral blood. The receptor was derived from a woman aged 25-40 years with COVID-19, enrolled during active disease. The CDR3 region is CASKDREYVDEQFF. The CDR3, as DNA: TGCGCCAGCAAGGACAGGGAGTATGTGGATGAGCAGTTCTTC.